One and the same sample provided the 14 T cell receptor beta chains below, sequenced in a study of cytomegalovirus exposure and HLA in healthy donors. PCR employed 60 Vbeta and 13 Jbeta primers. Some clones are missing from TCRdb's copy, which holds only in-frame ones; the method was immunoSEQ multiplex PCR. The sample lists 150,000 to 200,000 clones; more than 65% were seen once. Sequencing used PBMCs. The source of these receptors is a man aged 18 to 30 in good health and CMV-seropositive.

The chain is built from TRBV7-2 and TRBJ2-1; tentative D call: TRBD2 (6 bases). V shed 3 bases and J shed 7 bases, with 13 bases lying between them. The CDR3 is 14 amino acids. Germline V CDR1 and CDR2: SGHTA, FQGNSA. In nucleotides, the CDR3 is TGTGCCAGCAGCTTCGTCGGGGGTAGTAATGAGCAGTTCTTC. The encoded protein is CASSFVGGSNEQFF. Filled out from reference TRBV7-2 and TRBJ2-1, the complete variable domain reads GAGVSQSPSNKVTEKGKDVELRCDPISGHTALYWYRQSLGQGLEFLIYFQGNSAPDKSGLPSDRFSAERTGGSVSTLTIQRTQQEDSAVYLCASSFVGGSNEQFFGPGTRLTVL.

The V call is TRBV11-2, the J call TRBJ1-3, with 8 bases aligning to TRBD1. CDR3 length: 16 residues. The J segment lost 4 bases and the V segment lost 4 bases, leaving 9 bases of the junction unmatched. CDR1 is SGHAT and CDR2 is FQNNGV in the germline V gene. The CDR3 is CASSSRGTGSGNTIYF. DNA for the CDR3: TGTGCCAGCAGCTCTCGGGGGACAGGCTCCGGAAACACCATATATTTT.

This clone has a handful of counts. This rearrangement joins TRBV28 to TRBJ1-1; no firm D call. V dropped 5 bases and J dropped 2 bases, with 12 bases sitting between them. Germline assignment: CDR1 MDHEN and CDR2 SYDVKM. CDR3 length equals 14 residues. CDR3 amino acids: CASSILTPNTEAFF. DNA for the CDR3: TGTGCCAGCAGTATACTGACACCAAACACTGAAGCTTTCTTT. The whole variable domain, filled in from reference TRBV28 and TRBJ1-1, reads DVKVTQSSRYLVKRTGEKVFLECVQDMDHENMFWYRQDPGLGLRLIYFSYDVKMKEKGDIPEGYSVSREKKERFSLILESASTNQTSMYLCASSILTPNTEAFFGQGTRLTVV.

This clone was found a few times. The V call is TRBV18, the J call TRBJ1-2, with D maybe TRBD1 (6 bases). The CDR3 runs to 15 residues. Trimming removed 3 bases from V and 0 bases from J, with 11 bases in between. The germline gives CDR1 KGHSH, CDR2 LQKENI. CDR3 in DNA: TGTGCCAGCTCACCCAACAGGGATTCTAACTATGGCTACACCTTC. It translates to CASSPNRDSNYGYTF.

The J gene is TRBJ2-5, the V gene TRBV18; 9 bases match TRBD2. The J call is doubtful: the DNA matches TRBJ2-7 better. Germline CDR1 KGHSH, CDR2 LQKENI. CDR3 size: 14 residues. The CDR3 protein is CASSPPAGGSEQYF. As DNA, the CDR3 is TGTGCCAGCTCACCACCAGCGGGAGGATCCGAGCAGTACTTC.

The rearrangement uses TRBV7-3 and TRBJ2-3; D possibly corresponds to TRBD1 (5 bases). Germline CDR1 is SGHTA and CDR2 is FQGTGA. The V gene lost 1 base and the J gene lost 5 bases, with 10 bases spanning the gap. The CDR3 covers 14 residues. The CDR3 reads CASSLIGAGDTQYF. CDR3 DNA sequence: TGTGCCAGCAGCTTAATTGGGGCCGGAGATACGCAGTATTTT.

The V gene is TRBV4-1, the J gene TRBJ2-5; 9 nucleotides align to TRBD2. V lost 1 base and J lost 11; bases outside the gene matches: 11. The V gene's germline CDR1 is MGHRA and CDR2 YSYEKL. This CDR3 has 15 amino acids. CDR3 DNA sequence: TGCGCCAGCAGCCAAGGGCTGGCGGGAGGGAGGGAGCAGTACTTC. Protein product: CASSQGLAGGREQYF.

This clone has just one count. The CDR3 protein is CASSVGQRGGGSTDTQYF. The CDR3, as DNA: TGTGCCAGCAGCGTAGGGCAAAGAGGGGGCGGATCCACAGATACGCAGTATTTT. The chain employs TRBV9 and TRBJ2-3; 7 bases are a match to TRBD1. Per germline, CDR1 SGDLS and CDR2 YYNGEE. Trimming removed 0 bases from V and 2 bases from J; junction bases left unmatched: 12. This CDR3 has 18 residues.

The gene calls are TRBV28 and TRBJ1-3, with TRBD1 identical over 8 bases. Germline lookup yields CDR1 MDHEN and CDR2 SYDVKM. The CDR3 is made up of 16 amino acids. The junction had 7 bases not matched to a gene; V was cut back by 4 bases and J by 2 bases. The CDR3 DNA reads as TGTGCCAGCAGTTCAGGACAGGGAAGAACTGGAAACACCATATATTTT. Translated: CASSSGQGRTGNTIYF.

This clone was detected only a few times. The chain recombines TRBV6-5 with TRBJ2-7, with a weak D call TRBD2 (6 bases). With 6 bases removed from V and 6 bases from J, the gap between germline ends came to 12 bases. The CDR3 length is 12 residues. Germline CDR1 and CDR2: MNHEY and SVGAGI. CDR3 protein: CASSREPGEQYF. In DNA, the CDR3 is TGTGCCAGCAGCCGGGAGCCCGGCGAGCAGTACTTC.

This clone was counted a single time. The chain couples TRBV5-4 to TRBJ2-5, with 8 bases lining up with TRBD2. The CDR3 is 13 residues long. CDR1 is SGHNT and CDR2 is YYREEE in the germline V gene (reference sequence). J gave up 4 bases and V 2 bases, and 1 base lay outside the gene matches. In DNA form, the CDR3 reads TGTGCCAGCAGCTTTAGCGGGACAGAGACCCAGTACTTC. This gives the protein CASSFSGTETQYF.

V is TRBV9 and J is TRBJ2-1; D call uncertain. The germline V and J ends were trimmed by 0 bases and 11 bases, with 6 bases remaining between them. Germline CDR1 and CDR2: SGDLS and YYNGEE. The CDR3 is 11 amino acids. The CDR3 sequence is CASSVGSKQFF. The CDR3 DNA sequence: TGTGCCAGCAGCGTAGGCAGTAAGCAGTTCTTC.

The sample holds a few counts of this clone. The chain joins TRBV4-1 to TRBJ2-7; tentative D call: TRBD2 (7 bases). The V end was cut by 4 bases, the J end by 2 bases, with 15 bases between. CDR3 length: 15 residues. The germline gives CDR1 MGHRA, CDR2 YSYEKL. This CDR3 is CASSLLRGGAYEQYF. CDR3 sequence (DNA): TGCGCCAGCAGCCTCCTAAGGGGGGGGGCCTACGAGCAGTACTTC.

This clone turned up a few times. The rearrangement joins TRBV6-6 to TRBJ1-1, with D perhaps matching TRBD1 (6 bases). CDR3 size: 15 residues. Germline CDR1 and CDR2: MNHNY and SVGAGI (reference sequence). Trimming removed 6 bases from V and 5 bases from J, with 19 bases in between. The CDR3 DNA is TGTGCCAGCAGAAGCAAACAGGGTAAGGGTACTGAAGCTTTCTTT. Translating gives CASRSKQGKGTEAFF.